This TCR beta chain was captured in a study of T cell responses to AZD1222 COVID-19 vaccine. Study-level information: Analyses pooled second doses at about 4 or about 12 weeks. General study results and limits: Spike was spanned by vaccine-associated CD4 TCRs, which were dominant at 160-218 and 743-854. Scientists sampled the repertoires only once the peak T cell response had passed. White British ancestry dominated among donors, who included more females, and clonal diversity was possibly underestimated.

Notes on this clone: Its target is not known.

From germline, CDR1 is SGHTA and CDR2 FQGNSA. CDR3 length: 16 amino acids. Trimming removed 1 base from V and 4 bases from J, with 14 bases in between. The method was immunoSEQ multiplex PCR; TCRdb's version includes in-frame clones alone and lacks a portion of them. Altogether 110,000 to 150,000 clones are present, 70% to 90% being singletons, with the ten largest covering around 4.7%. This chain uses TRBV7-2 with TRBJ1-3; the D is unclear. Material: peripheral blood, obtained on day 0 of AZD1222 vaccination. The TCR sequence derives from an adult in good health. In DNA form, the CDR3 reads TGTGCCAGCAGCTTAGTCGAGGCCCGGGCAGGAAACACCATATATTTT. It codes for CASSLVEARAGNTIYF.